This TCR beta chain was identified during a study of regulatory T cells in long-lasting Graves disease. Relying on iRepertoire HTBI primers and Arm-PCR of CDR3 regions, the team built TCR beta libraries. TCRdb re-analysed the multiplex PCR reads in MiXCR, keeping a single row per CDR3 protein. Of approximately 360,000 distinct CDR3 sequences in the sample, approximately 25% were seen once. This clonotype appeared a few times. Noted time point: persistent/refractory GD, antithyroid drugs over 5 years with positive TRAb. After RNA was extracted from PBMCs, the TCR library was made from it. This TCR came from a woman between 35 and 50 years old with Graves disease. This specimen consisted of peripheral blood mononuclear cells (PBMCs), obtained when the disease was refractory, from a patient treated with antithyroid drugs.

CDR3 protein: CASSRSGPGANVLTF. The CDR3 DNA is TGTGCCAGCAGCCGCTCAGGGCCAGGGGCCAACGTCCTGACTTTC. The V gene is TRBV3-1, the J gene TRBJ2-6, with a possible D match to TRBD1 (5 bases). V was shortened by 4 bases and J by 4 bases, with 11 bases between the two germline ends. This CDR3 is built from 15 residues. The germline V gene has CDR1 LGHDT and CDR2 YNNKEL (reference sequence).